This TCR beta chain was sequenced in a study of cytomegalovirus exposure and HLA in healthy donors. Sequencing was performed with immunoSEQ multiplex PCR; in TCRdb, only in-frame clones are kept and a portion is missing. This table holds tens of thousands of clones, roughly 95% found once. The sequenced material came from PBMCs. The sequence was obtained from a man in his late teens or twenties in good health and CMV-seronegative.

This chain's CDR3 is CAIRTGGTEAFF. CDR3 bases: TGTGCCATCCGGACAGGGGGCACTGAAGCTTTCTTT. This chain links TRBV6-1 with TRBJ1-1; 10 nucleotides align to TRBD1. The germline V gene has CDR1 MNHNS and CDR2 SASEGT. The junction had 3 bases not matched to a gene; V was cut back by 10 bases and J by 4 bases. CDR3 length equals 12 residues.